The present TCR beta chain was sequenced within a study of blood T cell repertoires in COVID-19. Per the germline V gene, CDR1 is SGHTA and CDR2 is FQGTGA. The CDR3 runs to 8 residues. Generated by immunoSEQ multiplex PCR, the TCRdb table keeps only in-frame clones and is missing some. The table records about 170,000 clones, roughly 84% of them present only once. With respect to this clone: Relative to the germline gene, one junction end is altered; a read error may explain this.

The specimen was peripheral blood. V is TRBV7-3 and J is TRBJ2-5; unclear D gene. This receptor was identified in a man aged 60 to 69 who had recovered from COVID-19. The CDR3 reads CPEQAQYF. The CDR3 nucleotides are TGCCCCGAGCAGGCCCAGTACTTC.